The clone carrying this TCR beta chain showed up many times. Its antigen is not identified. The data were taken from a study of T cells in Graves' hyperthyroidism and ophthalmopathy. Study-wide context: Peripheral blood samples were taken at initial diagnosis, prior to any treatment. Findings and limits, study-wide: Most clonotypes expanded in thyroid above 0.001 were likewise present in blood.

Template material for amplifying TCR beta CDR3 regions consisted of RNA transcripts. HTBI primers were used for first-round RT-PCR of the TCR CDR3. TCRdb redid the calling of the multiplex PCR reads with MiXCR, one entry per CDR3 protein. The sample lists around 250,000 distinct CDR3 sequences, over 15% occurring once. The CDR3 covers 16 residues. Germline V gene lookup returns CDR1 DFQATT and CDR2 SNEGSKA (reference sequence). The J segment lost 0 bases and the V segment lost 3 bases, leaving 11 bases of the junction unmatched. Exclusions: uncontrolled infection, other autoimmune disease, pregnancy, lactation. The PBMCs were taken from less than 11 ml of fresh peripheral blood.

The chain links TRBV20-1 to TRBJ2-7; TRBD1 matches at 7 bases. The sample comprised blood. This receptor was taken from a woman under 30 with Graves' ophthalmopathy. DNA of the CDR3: TGCAGTGCTAGGGATTTGGGACAGCCGATCTCCTACGAGCAGTACTTC. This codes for CSARDLGQPISYEQYF.